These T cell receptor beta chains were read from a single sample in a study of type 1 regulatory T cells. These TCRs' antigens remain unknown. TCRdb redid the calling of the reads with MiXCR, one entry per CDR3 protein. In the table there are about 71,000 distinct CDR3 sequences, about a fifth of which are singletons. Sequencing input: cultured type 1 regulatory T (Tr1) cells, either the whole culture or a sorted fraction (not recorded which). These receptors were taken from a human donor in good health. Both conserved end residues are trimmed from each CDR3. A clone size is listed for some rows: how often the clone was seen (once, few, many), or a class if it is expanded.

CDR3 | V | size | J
ASSAMGGLNNEQF | TRBV9 | NA | TRBJ2-1
ASSYSGFFGGSSYNEQF | TRBV6-5 | NA | TRBJ2-1
ASTTSGSGEQF | TRBV3-1 | few | TRBJ2-1
ASSLMLENTEAF | TRBV7-6 | NA | TRBJ1-1
ASSVTGTGANVLT | TRBV5-1 | few | TRBJ2-6
ASRVLQGYSNQPQH | TRBV6-1 | NA | TRBJ1-5
ASSYRGQQPQH | TRBV12-3/TRBV12-4 | NA | TRBJ1-5
ASSQEVGPQETQY | TRBV3-1 | once | TRBJ2-5
ASSLATLRANEQF | TRBV12-3/TRBV12-4 | few | TRBJ2-1
ASSRILAGANVLT | TRBV7-2 | NA | TRBJ2-6
SVETSTSSYEQY | TRBV29-1 | NA | TRBJ2-7
ASSFLNEKLF | TRBV12-3/TRBV12-4 | NA | TRBJ1-4
SARDRVGDTQY | TRBV29-1 | NA | TRBJ2-3
ASSVAIAGAGEQF | TRBV9 | NA | TRBJ2-1
ASSDDNEQF | TRBV7-9 | few | TRBJ2-1
ASKFGEGNTEAF | TRBV6-6 | NA | TRBJ1-1
ASSWNSGPYEQY | TRBV7-3 | NA | TRBJ2-7
ASSFWGDGAYEQY | TRBV12-3/TRBV12-4 | few | TRBJ2-7
ASSLDRVYEQY | TRBV12-3/TRBV12-4 | few | TRBJ2-7
SARDSGVNTEAF | TRBV20-1 | NA | TRBJ1-1
AIRGGQTNYGYT | TRBV10-3 | NA | TRBJ1-2
ASSQVFGLTGELF | TRBV3-1 | NA | TRBJ2-2
SVEDFGKETQY | TRBV29-1 | NA | TRBJ2-5
ASSLDGDYGYT | TRBV5-1 | NA | TRBJ1-2
SARDKNGLVSTDTQY | TRBV20-1 | few | TRBJ2-3
ASSQDRENSPLH | TRBV12-3/TRBV12-4 | few | TRBJ1-6
ASSLRTGGAETQY | TRBV28 | few | TRBJ2-5
ASSPSGLGYEQY | TRBV4-3 | few | TRBJ2-7
ASSPQRTGKAF | TRBV11-2 | few | TRBJ1-1
SAQNTEAF | TRBV20-1 | few | TRBJ1-1
ANSLASVGEQF | TRBV11-2 | NA | TRBJ2-1
SVRNSMNTEAF | TRBV29-1 | NA | TRBJ1-1
ASSTGTSGRETQY | TRBV19 | NA | TRBJ2-5
ASRALAGDETQY | TRBV5-1 | few | TRBJ2-5
SARRAIGTSVANTGELF | TRBV20-1 | few | TRBJ2-2
SASKVAGAGEQY | TRBV20-1 | NA | TRBJ2-7
ASSLDARDYTDTQY | TRBV5-1 | once | TRBJ2-3
ASREGLYNEQF | TRBV2 | NA | TRBJ2-1
ASSHGQDSNQPQH | TRBV7-9 | once | TRBJ1-5
ASSVAPGLAANEQF | TRBV9 | NA | TRBJ2-1
SVEVGIAEQY | TRBV29-1 | NA | TRBJ2-7
ASSSGTSVSYEQY | TRBV7-2 | few | TRBJ2-7